These 5 T cell receptor beta chains originate from one sample sequenced in a study of blood T cells in healthy people across ages. Using a J-beta primer mix together with a sample-barcoded 5' primer, a second PCR was run for roughly 6 to 12 cycles. TCRdb called the 5' RACE reads again in MiXCR, with one record for every CDR3 protein. The sample shows 540,000 or so distinct CDR3 sequences, 25% to 30% of them seen only once. The specimen sequenced was blood. Receptors originate from a woman in her 70s in good health.

This sequence joins TRBV5-1 and TRBJ2-3; D is perhaps TRBD2 (6 bases). Looked up from germline, CDR1 is SGHRS and CDR2 is YFSETQ. Trimming removed 3 bases from V and 5 bases from J, with 13 bases in between. CDR3 length equals 14 residues. The chain's CDR3 is CASSSGTLQDTQYF. CDR3 sequence (DNA): TGCGCCAGCAGCTCCGGGACTTTACAAGATACGCAGTATTTT.

The V call is TRBV9, the J call TRBJ2-6, with unresolved D. The CDR3 runs to 16 residues. Germline CDR1 and CDR2: SGDLS and YYNGEE. With 0 bases removed from V and 3 bases from J, the gap between germline ends came to 10 bases. The CDR3 nucleotides are TGTGCCAGCAGCGTAGGTGAGGTCGTTGGGGCCAACGTCCTGACTTTC. The encoded protein is CASSVGEVVGANVLTF.

A few counts support this clonotype. The genes are TRBV7-2 and TRBJ2-1; TRBD2 matches 11 bases. The CDR3 consists of 15 residues. Germline CDR1 SGHTA, CDR2 FQGNSA. Germline trimming cut 5 bases from V and 5 bases from J; bases unmatched to any gene: 5. The CDR3 here is CASSPMTSGDNEQFF. The CDR3, as DNA: TGTGCCAGCAGCCCGATGACTAGCGGGGACAATGAGCAGTTCTTC. The full variable domain, completed using reference TRBV7-2 and TRBJ2-1, is GAGVSQSPSNKVTEKGKDVELRCDPISGHTALYWYRQSLGQGLEFLIYFQGNSAPDKSGLPSDRFSAERTGGSVSTLTIQRTQQEDSAVYLCASSPMTSGDNEQFFGPGTRLTVL.

This clonotype was seen more than once but under ten times. The rearrangement links TRBV30 to TRBJ1-5; possible D gene TRBD1, 5 bases. Germline-derived CDR1 and CDR2 are GTSNPN and SVGIG (reference sequence). The V end was cut by 4 bases, the J end by 6 bases, with 13 bases between. This CDR3 has 13 amino acids. Here the CDR3 reads CAWNLRGGQPQHF. CDR3 DNA sequence: TGTGCCTGGAACCTGAGGGGAGGTCAGCCCCAGCATTTT.

The chain uses TRBV7-9 and TRBJ1-2; 11 bases line up with TRBD1. J gave up 3 bases and V 5 bases, and 5 bases lay outside the gene matches. The length of the CDR3 is 15 residues. The germline gives CDR1 SEHNR, CDR2 FQNEAQ (reference sequence). CDR3 region: CASSPGTGGYYGYTF. In DNA form, the CDR3 reads TGTGCCAGCAGCCCTGGGACAGGGGGATACTATGGCTACACCTTC.